The 17 T cell receptor beta chains presented below share a single source sample, sequenced in a study of blood T cell repertoires in COVID-19. Using immunoSEQ multiplex PCR, the repertoire was profiled, and TCRdb retains in-frame clones only, with some absent. There are just under 350,000 clones in the sample; more than 70% occur only once, and 6% to 8% lies in the top ten. Sequencing was done on a sample of peripheral blood. These receptor sequences come from a woman in her 70s with COVID-19, enrolled during active disease.

This rearrangement joins TRBV7-8 to TRBJ2-7; 7 positions match TRBD1. CDR3 length equals 15 residues. Germline lookup yields CDR1 SGHVS and CDR2 FQNEAQ. Trimming cost V 3 bases and J 3 bases; bases outside gene matches: 8. Written as DNA, the CDR3 is TGTGCCAGCAGCTTCTTGACAGGGCAGGTCTACGAGCAGTACTTC. Its translation is CASSFLTGQVYEQYF.

The sample holds a few counts of this clone. The V and J genes are TRBV6-5 and TRBJ1-3, with 8 bases aligning to TRBD1. Germline values: CDR1 MNHEY, CDR2 SVGAGI. The CDR3 is made up of 13 amino acids. V trimming: 7 bases; J trimming: 6 bases; junction bases outside the gene matches: 5. The CDR3 nucleotides are TGTGCCAGCACTGGACAGGGCTCAAACACCATATATTTT. Protein: CASTGQGSNTIYF.

V usage is TRBV2 and J usage is TRBJ2-3; no clear D. This CDR3 has 13 residues. Germline CDR1 SNHLY, CDR2 FYNNEI. The V and J ends lost 6 bases and 0 bases respectively, with 7 bases between them. The DNA of the CDR3 is TGTGCCAGCAGCCTGACTAGCACAGATACGCAGTATTTT. The encoded protein is CASSLTSTDTQYF.

The gene calls are TRBV19 and TRBJ2-1, with a tentative D call TRBD1 (5 bases). Germline loops: CDR1 LNHDA, CDR2 SQIVND (reference sequence). The CDR3 is made up of 15 amino acids. V lost 7 bases to trimming and J lost 4 bases, with 17 bases between them. The CDR3 DNA is TGTGCCAGTACCCCAAGGGGAATTCGGTACAATGAGCAGTTCTTC. Translation: CASTPRGIRYNEQFF.

The chain is built from TRBV28 and TRBJ2-2; no definite D call. Germline CDR1 reads MDHEN; CDR2 reads SYDVKM. This CDR3 contains 15 residues. V lost 5 bases to trimming and J lost 4 bases, with 14 bases between them. CDR3 region: CASSPPGFGTGELFF. CDR3 DNA sequence: TGTGCCAGCAGTCCCCCAGGCTTCGGCACCGGGGAGCTGTTTTTT.

The rearrangement links TRBV19 to TRBJ1-6; D possibly corresponds to TRBD1 (5 bases). The CDR3 loop spans 14 amino acids. The germline V gene has CDR1 LNHDA and CDR2 SQIVND (reference sequence). V dropped 3 bases and J dropped 5 bases, with 8 bases sitting between them. The chain's CDR3 is CASSIGQNNSPLHF. The CDR3, as DNA: TGTGCCAGTAGTATTGGACAAAATAATTCACCCCTCCACTTT. Filled out from reference TRBV19 and TRBJ1-6, the complete variable domain reads DGGITQSPKYLFRKEGQNVTLSCEQNLNHDAMYWYRQDPGQGLRLIYYSQIVNDFQKGDIAEGYSVSREKKESFPLTVTSAQKNPTAFYLCASSIGQNNSPLHFGNGTRLTVT.

The chain employs TRBV28 and TRBJ1-2; tentative D call: TRBD1 (6 bases). The CDR3 runs to 15 residues. Trimming cost V 2 bases and J 5 bases, with 15 bases left between them. Germline CDR1 MDHEN, CDR2 SYDVKM. CDR3 region: CASSLIQDRLYGYTF. The CDR3 nucleotides read TGTGCCAGCAGTTTAATACAAGACAGGTTATATGGCTACACCTTC.

This clone was seen a single time. The chain employs TRBV4-1 and TRBJ2-1; 8 nucleotides align to TRBD2. The CDR3 sequence is 16 residues long. Germline values: CDR1 MGHRA, CDR2 YSYEKL. V trimming: 3 bases; J trimming: 1 base; junction bases outside the gene matches: 5. DNA of the CDR3: TGCGCCAGCAGCCACCAGACTAGCGCTTCCTACAATGAGCAGTTCTTC. Its protein is CASSHQTSASYNEQFF.

This sequence joins TRBV4-2 and TRBJ2-7; 12 nucleotides agree with TRBD1. Trimming at V came to 5 bases and at J to 4 bases, leaving 3 bases not matched to a gene. Looked up from germline, CDR1 is LGHNA and CDR2 is YNFKEQ. The CDR3 is 14 residues long. The CDR3 bases are TGTGCCAGCAGCGTGGGACAGGGGGCATACGAGCAGTACTTC. Protein sequence: CASSVGQGAYEQYF.

V gene TRBV10-3 combines with J gene TRBJ1-5; D uncertain. The CDR3 covers 13 residues. Germline values: CDR1 ENHRY, CDR2 SYGVKD. Trimming removed 4 bases at V and 6 bases at J, with 10 bases between. CDR3 DNA sequence: TGTGCCATCAGTGGATCAGATGGTCAGCCCCAGCATTTT. It specifies CAISGSDGQPQHF.

V is TRBV7-2 and J is TRBJ2-7, with unresolved D. Trimming shortened V by 5 bases and J by 2 bases, and 4 bases separated the two germline ends. Germline-derived CDR1 and CDR2 are SGHTA and FQGNSA. This CDR3 contains 11 residues. The CDR3 reads CASSHAYEQYF. The CDR3 DNA sequence: TGTGCCAGCAGCCATGCCTACGAGCAGTACTTC.

The gene calls are TRBV10-1 and TRBJ2-1; 7 bases align to TRBD2. From germline, CDR1 is WNHNN and CDR2 SYGVQD (reference sequence). CDR3 length: 16 amino acids. The V gene end was trimmed by 2 bases and the J gene end by 6 bases; junction bases not matched to a gene: 10. The CDR3 here is CASSEAGRGFFNEQFF. The CDR3 DNA is TGCGCCAGCAGTGAGGCAGGGCGGGGGTTTTTCAATGAGCAGTTCTTC.

This clone showed up just a few times. V gene TRBV5-4 combines with J gene TRBJ2-4; 14 nucleotides match TRBD2. The CDR3 runs to 17 residues. CDR1 and CDR2 from the germline V gene are SGHNT and YYREEE (reference sequence). J gave up 8 bases and V 1 base, and 8 bases lay outside the gene matches. As DNA, the CDR3 is TGTGCCAGCAGCTTGCTGACTAGCGGGGGGGCCGAGGACATTCAGTACTTC. Protein: CASSLLTSGGAEDIQYF.

This sequence joins TRBV18 and TRBJ2-3; 8 bases align to TRBD2. Per germline, CDR1 KGHSH and CDR2 LQKENI. The CDR3 is made up of 15 amino acids. The V segment lost 6 bases and the J segment 5 bases; nucleotides outside the gene matches: 10. DNA of the CDR3: TGTGCCAGCTCGGCCCCGGGAGGGGCCCGAGATACGCAGTATTTT. This sequence encodes CASSAPGGARDTQYF.

This chain uses TRBV7-2 with TRBJ1-1, with D maybe TRBD1 (5 bases). The CDR3 consists of 14 residues. V dropped 2 bases and J dropped 3 bases, with 10 bases sitting between them. Germline CDR1 reads SGHTA; CDR2 reads FQGNSA. CDR3 coding DNA: TGTGCCAGCAGCTTATCGTGGGGGGACACTGAAGCTTTCTTT. It specifies CASSLSWGDTEAFF.

This clone was detected once. The chain combines TRBV14 with TRBJ2-7, with 10 positions matching TRBD2. The V and J ends lost 3 bases and 4 bases, in that order; junction bases with no gene match: 12. The CDR3 sequence is 17 residues long. From germline, CDR1 is SGHDN and CDR2 FVKESK. The CDR3 DNA is TGTGCCAGCAGCCAGGGGATAGCGGGGGGAGCCCTTTACGAGCAGTACTTC. It specifies CASSQGIAGGALYEQYF.

The rearrangement joins TRBV12-5 to TRBJ2-3; D possibly corresponds to TRBD2 (5 bases). V was trimmed by 3 bases and J by 2 bases, leaving 21 bases between them. CDR3 length: 18 amino acids. The germline V gene has CDR1 LGHNT and CDR2 FRNRAP. The CDR3, as DNA: TGTGCTAGTGGTTTCTACCCCCGGGCCGCTGACTACACAGATACGCAGTATTTT. This translates into CASGFYPRAADYTDTQYF.